A single sample is the source of the 13 T cell receptor beta chains below, sequenced in a study of untreated major depressive disorder. TCRdb keeps only in-frame clones here, not all; method: immunoSEQ multiplex PCR. Of about 21,000 clones in the sample, 90% to 95% were seen once. The sequenced sample consisted of CD4+ T cells from PBMCs. The receptor set was obtained from a man younger than 45 in good health.

The chain carries TRBV12-5 and TRBJ1-5; D gene uncertain. The germline CDR1 and CDR2 sequences are LGHNT and FRNRAP. V was shortened by 0 bases and J by 0 bases, with 15 bases between the two germline ends. The CDR3 spans 18 residues. In nucleotides, the CDR3 is TGTGCTAGTGGTTTGGTTCCGGACGGAACATATAGCAATCAGCCCCAGCATTTT. Residues: CASGLVPDGTYSNQPQHF.

The J gene is TRBJ2-7, the V gene TRBV5-1; the match to TRBD2 covers 8 bases. Germline assignment: CDR1 SGHRS and CDR2 YFSETQ. Trimming removed 0 bases from V and 7 bases from J; junction bases left unmatched: 9. The CDR3 sequence is 15 residues long. CDR3 in amino acids: CASSLERREEGEQYF. CDR3 nucleotide sequence: TGCGCCAGCAGCTTGGAACGGCGGGAGGAGGGAGAGCAGTACTTC.

This chain links TRBV18 with TRBJ1-1, with TRBD1 matching over 9 bases. The length of the CDR3 is 16 residues. Germline trimming cut 4 bases from V and 5 bases from J; bases unmatched to any gene: 11. CDR1 is KGHSH, CDR2 LQKENI, per germline. CDR3 protein: CASSLDRGLRRTEAFF. In nucleotides, the CDR3 is TGTGCCAGCTCACTGGACAGGGGCCTACGTCGTACTGAAGCTTTCTTT.

A few counts support this clone. The V gene is TRBV5-5, the J gene TRBJ1-1; 9 nucleotides match TRBD1. Germline assignment: CDR1 SGHKS and CDR2 YYEKEE (reference sequence). V lost 4 bases and J lost 7; bases outside the gene matches: 5. The CDR3 consists of 13 residues. This CDR3 is CASSLGQGSEAFF. The CDR3 region has the DNA TGTGCCAGCAGCCTCGGACAGGGGAGTGAAGCTTTCTTT.

The chain employs TRBV2 and TRBJ2-7; 9 bases fit TRBD1. V shed 6 bases, J shed 4 bases, and the junction held 4 bases outside the gene matches. The CDR3 has 13 residues. Germline values: CDR1 SNHLY, CDR2 FYNNEI. For the CDR3, the DNA is TGTGCCAGCAGAGACAGGGGGATGTACGAGCAGTACTTC. Amino acids: CASRDRGMYEQYF.

This rearrangement joins TRBV20-1 to TRBJ2-7; no clear D. The CDR3 length is 11 residues. V dropped 6 bases and J dropped 6 bases, with 12 bases sitting between them. The germline V gene has CDR1 DFQATT and CDR2 SNEGSKA (reference sequence). The CDR3 nucleotides read TGCAGTGCGCCCAGAGCGACCGAGCAGTACTTC. Amino acid sequence: CSAPRATEQYF.

CDR3 coding DNA: TGTGCCACCTACAGCTATGGCTACACCTTC. It translates to CATYSYGYTF. J is TRBJ1-2 and V is TRBV15; no firm D call. Trimming left V 8 bases short and J 4 bases short, with 5 bases between. CDR3 length: 10 amino acids. Per the germline V gene, CDR1 is LNHNV and CDR2 is YYDKDF (reference sequence).

This CDR3 is CASSLGPPGQGRNQPQHF. CDR3 nucleotides: TGTGCCAGCAGTTTGGGGCCCCCGGGACAGGGCCGCAATCAGCCCCAGCATTTT. The chain is built from TRBV27 and TRBJ1-5, with 9 bases identical to TRBD1. The junction had 11 bases not matched to a gene; V was cut back by 3 bases and J by 2 bases. The germline CDR1 and CDR2 sequences are MNHEY and SMNVEV (reference sequence). The CDR3 has 18 amino acids.

This rearrangement joins TRBV5-4 to TRBJ2-1, with D perhaps TRBD1 or TRBD2 (5 bases each). CDR1 and CDR2 (germline): SGHNT, YYREEE (reference sequence). V was cut by 4 bases and J by 9 bases, with 14 bases left in between. The length of the CDR3 is 13 residues. CDR3 protein: CASSPRGVAEQFF. In nucleotides, the CDR3 is TGTGCCAGCAGCCCCCGGGGCGTCGCTGAGCAGTTCTTC.

This chain connects TRBV4-3 to TRBJ1-4; no clear D. V dropped 0 bases and J dropped 3 bases, with 11 bases sitting between them. The CDR3 totals 16 residues. Germline V gives CDR1 LGHNA, CDR2 YSLEER. The CDR3 reads CASSQDRNMANEKLFF. The DNA of the CDR3 is TGCGCCAGCAGCCAAGATAGGAACATGGCTAATGAAAAACTGTTTTTT.

The genes are TRBV25-1 and TRBJ1-2; 8 positions agree with TRBD1. Germline CDR1 reads MGHDK; CDR2 reads SYGVNS. The CDR3 contains 13 residues. V was pared by 10 bases and J by 4 bases, with 8 bases of the junction left unmatched. The CDR3 DNA follows: TGTGCCACCAGAGGACAGGGACGCTATGGCTACACCTTC. As protein: CATRGQGRYGYTF.

The chain has TRBV4-3 and TRBJ2-7, with 7 bases matching TRBD2. The CDR3 extends over 13 amino acids. Germline V gene sequence: CDR1 LGHNA, CDR2 YSLEER. After removal of 0 bases from V and 7 bases from J, the junction contained 3 bases not matched to a gene. The CDR3 spells CASSQDGGGEQYF. The DNA of the CDR3 is TGCGCCAGCAGCCAAGATGGGGGGGGTGAGCAGTACTTC.

The rearrangement joins TRBV7-2 to TRBJ2-5, with D unresolved. Between the trimmed V and J ends, which lost 8 bases and 9 bases, there was a span of 19 bases. From germline, CDR1 is SGHTA and CDR2 FQGNSA. The CDR3 is made up of 13 amino acids. CDR3 nucleotide sequence: TGTGCCAGCCAGCTTAATGGGGTCTTGGCCCAGTACTTC. Its translation is CASQLNGVLAQYF.